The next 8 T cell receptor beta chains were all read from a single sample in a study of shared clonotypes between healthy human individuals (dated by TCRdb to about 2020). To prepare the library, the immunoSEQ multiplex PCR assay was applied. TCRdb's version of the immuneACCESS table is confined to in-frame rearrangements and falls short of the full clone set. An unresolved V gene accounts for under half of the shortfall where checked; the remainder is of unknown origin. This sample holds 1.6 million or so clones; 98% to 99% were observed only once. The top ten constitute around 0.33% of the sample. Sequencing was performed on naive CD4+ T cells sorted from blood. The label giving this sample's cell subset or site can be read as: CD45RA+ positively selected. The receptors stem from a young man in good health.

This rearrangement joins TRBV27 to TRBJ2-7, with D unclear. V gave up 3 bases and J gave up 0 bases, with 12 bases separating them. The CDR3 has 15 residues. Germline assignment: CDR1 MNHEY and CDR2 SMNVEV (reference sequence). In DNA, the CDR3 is TGTGCCAGCAGTTTCCAGACCGCTAGCTCCTACGAGCAGTACTTC. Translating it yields CASSFQTASSYEQYF.

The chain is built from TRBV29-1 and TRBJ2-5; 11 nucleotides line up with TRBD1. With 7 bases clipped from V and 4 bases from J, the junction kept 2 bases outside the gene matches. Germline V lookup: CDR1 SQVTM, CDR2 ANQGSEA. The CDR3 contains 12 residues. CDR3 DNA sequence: TGCAGCGGGACAGGGGGCATAGAGACCCAGTACTTC. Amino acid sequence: CSGTGGIETQYF.

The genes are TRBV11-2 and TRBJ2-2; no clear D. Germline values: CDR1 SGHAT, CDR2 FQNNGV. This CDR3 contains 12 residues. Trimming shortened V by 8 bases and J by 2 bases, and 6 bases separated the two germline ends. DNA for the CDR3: TGTGCCAGCGGCGATAACACCGGGGAGCTGTTTTTT. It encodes CASGDNTGELFF.

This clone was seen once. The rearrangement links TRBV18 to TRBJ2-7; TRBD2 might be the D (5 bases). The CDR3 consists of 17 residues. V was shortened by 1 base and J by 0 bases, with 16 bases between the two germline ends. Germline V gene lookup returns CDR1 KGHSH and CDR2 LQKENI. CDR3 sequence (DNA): TGTGCCAGCTCACCACGGGCCGCCGGGGATTACTCCTACGAGCAGTACTTC. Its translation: CASSPRAAGDYSYEQYF.

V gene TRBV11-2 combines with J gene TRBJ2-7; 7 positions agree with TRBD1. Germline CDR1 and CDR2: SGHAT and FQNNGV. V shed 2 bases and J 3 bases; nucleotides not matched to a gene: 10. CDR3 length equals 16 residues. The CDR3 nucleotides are TGTGCCAGCAGCTTAATCTTGGGGACAGTCAACTACGAGCAGTACTTC. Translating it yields CASSLILGTVNYEQYF. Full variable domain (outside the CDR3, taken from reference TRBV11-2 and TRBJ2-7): EAGVAQSPRYKIIEKRQSVAFWCNPISGHATLYWYQQILGQGPKLLIQFQNNGVVDDSQLPKDRFSAERLKGVDSTLKIQPAKLEDSAVYLCASSLILGTVNYEQYFGPGTRLTVT.

The CDR3 loop reads CASSQDYGTSGKQFF. CDR3 nucleotides: TGCGCCAGCAGCCAAGATTACGGGACTAGCGGGAAACAGTTCTTC. The rearrangement joins TRBV4-3 to TRBJ2-1; 13 bases map to TRBD2. The length of the CDR3 is 15 residues. Germline V lookup: CDR1 LGHNA, CDR2 YSLEER. V gave up 0 bases and J gave up 13 bases; unmatched junction bases: 6.

The CDR3 region has the DNA TGCGCCAGCAGCCAAGCGGGAGGGGTGGGGGAGACCCAGTACTTC. This codes for CASSQAGGVGETQYF. This sequence joins TRBV4-1 and TRBJ2-5; 8 bases are shared with TRBD2. The germline gives CDR1 MGHRA, CDR2 YSYEKL. Unmatched junction bases numbered 6, after V lost 1 base and J lost 5 bases. This CDR3 has 15 residues.

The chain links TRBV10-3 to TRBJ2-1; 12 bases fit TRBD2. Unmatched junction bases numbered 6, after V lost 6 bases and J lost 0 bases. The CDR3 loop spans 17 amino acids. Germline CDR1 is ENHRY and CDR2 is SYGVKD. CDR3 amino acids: CAISGLAGNRSYNEQFF. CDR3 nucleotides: TGTGCCATCAGCGGACTAGCGGGGAATCGCTCCTACAATGAGCAGTTCTTC.